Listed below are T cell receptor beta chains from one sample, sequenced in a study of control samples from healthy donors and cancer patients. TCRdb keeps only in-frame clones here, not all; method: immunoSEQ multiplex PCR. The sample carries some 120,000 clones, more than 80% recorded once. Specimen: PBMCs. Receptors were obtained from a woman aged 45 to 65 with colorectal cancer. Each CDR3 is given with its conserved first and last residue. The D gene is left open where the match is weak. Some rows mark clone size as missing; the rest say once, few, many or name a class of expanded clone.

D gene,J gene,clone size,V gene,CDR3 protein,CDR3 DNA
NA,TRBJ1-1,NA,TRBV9,CASSVAAGANTEAFF,TGTGCCAGCAGCGTAGCGGCGGGGGCGAACACTGAAGCTTTCTTT
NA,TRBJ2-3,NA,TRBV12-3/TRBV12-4,CASQHHNTDTQYF,TGTGCCAGCCAACACCACAACACAGATACGCAGTATTTT
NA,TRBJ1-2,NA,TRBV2,CASSVTGGDYGYTF,TGTGCCAGCAGTGTGACAGGAGGGGACTATGGCTACACCTTC
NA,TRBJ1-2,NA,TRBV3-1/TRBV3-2,CASSQGRGYTF,TGTGCCAGCAGCCAGGGTCGCGGCTACACCTTC
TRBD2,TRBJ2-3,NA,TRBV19,CASSIKKSGGADTQYF,TGTGCCAGTAGTATAAAAAAGAGCGGGGGGGCAGATACGCAGTATTTT
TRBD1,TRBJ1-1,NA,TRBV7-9,CASSSRDRGGTEAFF,TGTGCCAGCAGCTCAAGGGACAGGGGCGGGACTGAAGCTTTCTTT
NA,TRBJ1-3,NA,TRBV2,CASSDWSASGNTIYF,TGTGCCAGCAGTGATTGGTCCGCCTCTGGAAACACCATATATTTT
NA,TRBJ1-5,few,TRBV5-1,CASSLDGSNQPQHF,TGCGCCAGCAGCTTGGACGGTAGCAATCAGCCCCAGCATTTT
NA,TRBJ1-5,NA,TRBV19,CASSPRDQPQHF,TGTGCCAGTAGCCCGAGGGATCAGCCCCAGCATTTT
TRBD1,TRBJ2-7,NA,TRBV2,CASSSQLGQEYEQYF,TGTGCCAGCAGTTCCCAACTCGGACAGGAATACGAGCAGTACTTC